The 2 T cell receptor beta chains below all came from one sample that was sequenced in a study of T-cell reconstitution after alpha-beta-depleted transplantation in children. It was with unique molecular identifiers that the TCRbeta library was prepared. TCRdb ran MiXCR on the PCR reads and lists one entry per CDR3 protein. Among roughly 500,000 distinct CDR3 sequences listed, 8% to 11% were seen once. Sequences were derived from PBMCs, sampled before TCRalphabeta/CD19-depleted stem cell transplant. All receptors come from a child aged 2 to 10 with inherited bone marrow failure, due to receive a stem cell transplant.

This clonotype was seen at least ten times. The chain links TRBV7-6 to TRBJ2-1; D remains ambiguous. The germline CDR1 and CDR2 sequences are SGHVS and FNYEAQ. The CDR3 sequence is 14 residues long. Trimming took off 5 bases at V and 0 bases at J, with 8 bases between the two ends. Written as DNA, the CDR3 is TGTGCCAGCAGCCCAACCGACTCCTACAATGAGCAGTTCTTC. This translates into CASSPTDSYNEQFF.

Comments on this clonotype: A much larger clone sits a single nucleotide away, making a read error possible. The rearrangement links TRBV5-8 to TRBJ1-1; weak D call: TRBD1 (6 bases). The CDR3 totals 14 residues. Germline CDR1 is SGHTS and CDR2 is YDEGEE. The ends were cut back, 1 base at V and 4 bases at J, with 11 bases in the middle. The DNA of the CDR3 is TGTGCCAGCAGCTTGACAGGGCGGGCCACTGAAGCTTTCTTT. It yields the protein CASSLTGRATEAFF.